The rows below give T cell receptor beta chains drawn from one sample of a study of radiation and T cells in renal cell carcinoma. The method was immunoSEQ multiplex PCR; TCRdb's version includes in-frame clones alone and lacks a portion of them. Of roughly 100,000 clones in the sample, around nine tenths were seen once. The material sequenced was blood, taken from a patient whose treatment included radiotherapy and nephrectomy. Source of these receptors: a man aged 50-60 years with renal cell carcinoma. Both conserved end residues are part of each CDR3.

cdr3_aa	v_call
CASSTSRGGDTEAFF	TRBV7-9
CASSLAGEGENIQYF	TRBV11-1
CASSLLGVTTDTQYF	TRBV7-2
CASSETRFAGELFF	TRBV2
CASSLVSTERSQYF	TRBV7-9
CASSLGAGSYEQFF	TRBV11-3
CASSLTGHQPQHF	TRBV5-1
CASSFDPGGNGNTIYF	TRBV5-1
CASTRQGVCNTIYF	TRBV21-1
CASGLVDGTSGLLFF	TRBV12-5
CASSIEVSYEQYF	TRBV19
CASSDGRAHEQYF	TRBV6-1
CASSLSAPGYYATNEKLFF	TRBV27
CSVSGGPHTDTQYF	TRBV29-1
CAISEMGQGDSGELFF	TRBV10-3
CASSNGLAREQYF	TRBV28
CASSQAVQAQRTDTQYF	TRBV4-2
CASSIDHGYSYEQYF	TRBV19
CASSYSQSPLHF	TRBV6-5
CASREGRHSPLHF	TRBV6-5
CASSGRQGATNEKLFF	TRBV5-8
CASSLANQPQHF	TRBV7-2
CASSDPTFAQHF	TRBV2
CASSLGSTGELFF	TRBV11-2
CASSLSRFQETQYF	TRBV7-2
CASSYTDTQYF	TRBV7-9
CASSYGTGVNEQYF	TRBV6-6
CASSQDYMRNYGYTF	TRBV4-1
CASSENRITGNTIYF	TRBV6-1
CASSLQSLPDTQYF	TRBV5-1
CASSQDPLAGIVADTQYF	TRBV4-1
CASSATSGGIAELFF	TRBV9
CASSLTQGLGYGYTF	TRBV5-6
CASSFQETQYF	TRBV5-1
CASSIGTGGTGELFF	TRBV7-6
CASSELGRGAGANVLTF	TRBV2
CASSSTGAETQYF	TRBV5-8
CASSGTGKQPQHF	TRBV2
CASGGGSSYNSPLHF	TRBV7-9
CASSLTGVHYEQYF	TRBV5-6
CASSVDLQRENTGELFF	TRBV9
CASSATGTSGAATGEQFF	TRBV7-6
CASSLAPRQGENGYTF	TRBV5-1
CASSLGDRGRDTQYF	TRBV5-1
CAITGTESYEQYF	TRBV10-3
CSGLTEEGFAEAFF	TRBV29-1
CASSYSTIHYEQYF	TRBV6-5
CASSLAGGPTDTQYF	TRBV7-9
CAWRGGTSGYTDTQYF	TRBV30
CAISTSGGTSENYGYTF	TRBV10-3
CASSEGVYAFF	TRBV10-2
CSVGQALGEQYF	TRBV29-1